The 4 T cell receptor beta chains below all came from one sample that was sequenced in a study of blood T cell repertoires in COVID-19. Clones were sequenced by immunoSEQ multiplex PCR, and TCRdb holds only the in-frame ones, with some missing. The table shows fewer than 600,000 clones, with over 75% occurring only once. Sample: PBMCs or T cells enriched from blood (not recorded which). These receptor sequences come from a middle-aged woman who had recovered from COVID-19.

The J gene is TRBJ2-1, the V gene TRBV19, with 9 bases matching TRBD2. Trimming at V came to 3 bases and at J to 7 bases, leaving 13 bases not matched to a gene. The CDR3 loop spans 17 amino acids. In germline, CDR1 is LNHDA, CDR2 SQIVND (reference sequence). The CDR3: CASSISLFAGGGNEQFF. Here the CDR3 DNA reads TGTGCCAGTAGTATCTCCCTATTTGCGGGAGGGGGAAATGAGCAGTTCTTC.

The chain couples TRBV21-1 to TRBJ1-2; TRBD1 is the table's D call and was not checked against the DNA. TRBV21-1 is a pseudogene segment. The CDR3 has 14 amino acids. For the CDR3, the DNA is TGTGCCAGCAGCGCATTGAAGGGGGTTGGAGGCTACACCTTC. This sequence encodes CASSALKGVGGYTF.

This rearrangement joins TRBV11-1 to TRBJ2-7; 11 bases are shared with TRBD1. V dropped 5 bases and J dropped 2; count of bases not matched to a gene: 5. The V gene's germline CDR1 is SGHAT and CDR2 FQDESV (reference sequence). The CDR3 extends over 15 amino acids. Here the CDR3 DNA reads TGTGCCAGCAGCCGGACAGGGGGCTTGCCCTACGAGCAGTACTTC. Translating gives CASSRTGGLPYEQYF.

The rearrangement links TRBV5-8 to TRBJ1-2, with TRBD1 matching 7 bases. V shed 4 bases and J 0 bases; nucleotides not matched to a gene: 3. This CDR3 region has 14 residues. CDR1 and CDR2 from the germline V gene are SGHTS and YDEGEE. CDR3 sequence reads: CASSRGTANYGYTF. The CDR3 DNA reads TGTGCCAGCAGCAGGGGGACAGCTAACTATGGCTACACCTTC.